A single sample gave rise to the 5 T cell receptor beta chains below, sequenced in a study of identical twins. One entry per CDR3 protein, called by TCRdb with MiXCR from the 5' RACE reads. Among under 350,000 distinct CDR3 sequences, roughly 9.8% were seen once, and the ten largest hold 7% to 8.5%. This same sample was also taken into another study, of yellow fever vaccine responses in identical twins.

The sequenced sample was CD8+ T cells sorted from blood. The source is a young woman in good health.

This clonotype was seen a handful of times. The chain is built from TRBV27 and TRBJ2-5; D possibly corresponds to TRBD2 (6 bases). CDR3 length equals 14 residues. Trimming took off 5 bases at V and 2 bases at J, with 12 bases between the two ends. Germline V lookup: CDR1 MNHEY, CDR2 SMNVEV (reference sequence). CDR3 in amino acids: CASSKVGTQETQYF. CDR3 DNA: TGTGCCAGCAGTAAAGTGGGGACTCAAGAGACCCAGTACTTC.

This clonotype has a handful of counts. The chain recombines TRBV19 with TRBJ2-7; tentatively, D is TRBD1 (6 bases). This CDR3 is built from 12 residues. Germline V gene data show CDR1 as LNHDA and CDR2 as SQIVND (reference sequence). V gave up 5 bases and J gave up 5 bases, with 10 bases separating them. The CDR3 region is CASSHTGNEQYF. The CDR3 nucleotides read TGTGCCAGTAGTCACACAGGGAACGAGCAGTACTTC.

This clonotype was seen at least ten times. The J gene is TRBJ2-1, the V gene TRBV10-2; 7 bases agree with TRBD2. The ends lost 10 bases at V and 1 base at J; junction bases unmatched: 4. The CDR3 length is 13 residues. Germline V lookup: CDR1 WSHSY, CDR2 SAAADI. The CDR3 reads CAIRGESYNEQFF. CDR3 nucleotide sequence: TGCGCCATTCGGGGGGAGTCCTACAATGAGCAGTTCTTC.

The V and J genes are TRBV5-8 and TRBJ2-1; D not certain. Looked up from germline, CDR1 is SGHTS and CDR2 is YDEGEE. Trimming removed 0 bases at V and 5 bases at J, with 6 bases between. The CDR3 has 13 residues. The CDR3 here is CASSLAMDNEQFF. The CDR3, as DNA: TGTGCCAGCAGCTTGGCCATGGACAATGAGCAGTTCTTC. Full variable domain (rest looked up from reference TRBV5-8 and TRBJ2-1): EAGVTQSPTHLIKTRGQQATLRCSPISGHTSVYWYQQALGLGLQFLLWYDEGEERNRGNFPPRFSGRQFPNYSSELNVNALELEDSALYLCASSLAMDNEQFFGPGTRLTVL.

As for this clonotype: A much larger clone is a single base away; this may be a read error. The chain combines TRBV7-8 with TRBJ2-5; D is possibly TRBD2 (6 bases). The ends were cut back, 5 bases at V and 0 bases at J, with 13 bases in the middle. CDR3 length: 15 residues. From germline, CDR1 is SGHVS and CDR2 FQNEAQ. The CDR3 nucleotides are TGTGCCAGCAGCCGGACTAACGGGAACCAAGAGACCCAGTACTTC. This translates into CASSRTNGNQETQYF.